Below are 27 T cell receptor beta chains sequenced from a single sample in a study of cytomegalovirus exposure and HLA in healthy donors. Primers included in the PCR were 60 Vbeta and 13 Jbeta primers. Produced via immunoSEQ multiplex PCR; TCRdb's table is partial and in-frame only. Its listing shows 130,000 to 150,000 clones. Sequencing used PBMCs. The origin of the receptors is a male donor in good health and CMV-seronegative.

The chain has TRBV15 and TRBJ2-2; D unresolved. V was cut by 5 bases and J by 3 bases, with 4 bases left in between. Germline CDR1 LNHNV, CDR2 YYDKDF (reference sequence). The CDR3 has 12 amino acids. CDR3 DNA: TGTGCCACCAGCTCATACACCGGGGAGCTGTTTTTT. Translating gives CATSSYTGELFF.

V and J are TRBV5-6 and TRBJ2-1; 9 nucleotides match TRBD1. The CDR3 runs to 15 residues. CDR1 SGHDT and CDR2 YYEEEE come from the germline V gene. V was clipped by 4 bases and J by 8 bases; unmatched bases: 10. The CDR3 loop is CASSRTGGVIDEQFF. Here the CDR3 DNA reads TGTGCCAGCAGCCGTACAGGGGGCGTTATCGATGAGCAGTTCTTC. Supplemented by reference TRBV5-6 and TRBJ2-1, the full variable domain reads DAGVTQSPTHLIKTRGQQVTLRCSPKSGHDTVSWYQQALGQGPQFIFQYYEEEERQRGNFPDRFSGHQFPNYSSELNVNALLLGDSALYLCASSRTGGVIDEQFFGPGTRLTVL.

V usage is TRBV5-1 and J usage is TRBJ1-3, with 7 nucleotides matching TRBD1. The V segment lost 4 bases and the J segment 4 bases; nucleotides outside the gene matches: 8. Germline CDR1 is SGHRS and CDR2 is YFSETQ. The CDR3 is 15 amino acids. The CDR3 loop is CASSITGEGGNTIYF. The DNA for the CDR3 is TGCGCCAGCAGCATAACAGGGGAAGGAGGAAACACCATATATTTT.

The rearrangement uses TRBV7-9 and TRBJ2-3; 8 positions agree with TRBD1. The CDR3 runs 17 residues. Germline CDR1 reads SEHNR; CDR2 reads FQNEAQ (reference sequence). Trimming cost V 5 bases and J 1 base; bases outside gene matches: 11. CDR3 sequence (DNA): TGTGCCAGCAGCACCGGACAGGGACCCATTCGCACAGATACGCAGTATTTT. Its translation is CASSTGQGPIRTDTQYF.

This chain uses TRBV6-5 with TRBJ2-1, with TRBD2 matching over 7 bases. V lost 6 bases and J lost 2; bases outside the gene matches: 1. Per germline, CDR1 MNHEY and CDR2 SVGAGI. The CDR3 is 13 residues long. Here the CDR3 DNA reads TGTGCCAGCAGAGGACTAGCCTACAATGAGCAGTTCTTC. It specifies CASRGLAYNEQFF.

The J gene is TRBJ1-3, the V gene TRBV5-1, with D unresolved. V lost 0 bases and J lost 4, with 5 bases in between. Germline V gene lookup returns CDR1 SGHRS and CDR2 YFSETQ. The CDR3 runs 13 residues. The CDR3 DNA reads TGCGCCAGCAGCTTGGCCAGGGGAAACACCATATATTTT. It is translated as CASSLARGNTIYF.

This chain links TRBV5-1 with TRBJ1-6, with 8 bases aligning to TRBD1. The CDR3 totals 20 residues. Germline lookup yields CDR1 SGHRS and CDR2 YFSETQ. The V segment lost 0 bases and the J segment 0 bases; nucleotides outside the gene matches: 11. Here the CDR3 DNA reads TGCGCCAGCAGCTTGGGGGGCAGGGGGCGCGGTAGCTCCTATAATTCACCCCTCCACTTT. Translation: CASSLGGRGRGSSYNSPLHF.

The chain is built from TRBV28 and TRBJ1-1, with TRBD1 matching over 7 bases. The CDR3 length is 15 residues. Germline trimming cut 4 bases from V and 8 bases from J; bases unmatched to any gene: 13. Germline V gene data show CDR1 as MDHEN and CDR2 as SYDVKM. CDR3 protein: CASSSAGGPDEEAFF. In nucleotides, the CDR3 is TGTGCCAGCAGTTCGGCAGGGGGTCCGGATGAGGAAGCTTTCTTT.

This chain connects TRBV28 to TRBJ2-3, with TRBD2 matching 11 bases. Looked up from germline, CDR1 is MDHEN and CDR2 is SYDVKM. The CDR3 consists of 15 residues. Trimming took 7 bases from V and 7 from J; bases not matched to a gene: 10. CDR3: CASNPLAGVQNTQYF. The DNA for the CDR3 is TGTGCCAGCAACCCACTAGCGGGGGTACAGAATACGCAGTATTTT.

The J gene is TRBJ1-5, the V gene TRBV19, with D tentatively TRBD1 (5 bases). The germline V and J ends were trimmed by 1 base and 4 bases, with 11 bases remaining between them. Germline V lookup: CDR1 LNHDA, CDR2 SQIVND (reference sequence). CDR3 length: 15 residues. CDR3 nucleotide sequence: TGTGCCAGTAGTATAGTAGTAGGACAAAATCAGCCCCAGCATTTT. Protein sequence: CASSIVVGQNQPQHF. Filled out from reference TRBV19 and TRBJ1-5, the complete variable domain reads DGGITQSPKYLFRKEGQNVTLSCEQNLNHDAMYWYRQDPGQGLRLIYYSQIVNDFQKGDIAEGYSVSREKKESFPLTVTSAQKNPTAFYLCASSIVVGQNQPQHFGDGTRLSIL.

The CDR3 coding sequence is TGTGCCAGCAGTTTCCCCTCAGGGACAGGATTCGCTGAAGCTTTCTTT. Protein product: CASSFPSGTGFAEAFF. The chain has TRBV28 and TRBJ1-1; 8 bases match TRBD1. The CDR3 contains 16 residues. Germline-derived CDR1 and CDR2 are MDHEN and SYDVKM. After removal of 3 bases from V and 6 bases from J, the junction contained 12 bases not matched to a gene.

The CDR3 loop is CAWSTRDRGHEQYF. In DNA form, the CDR3 reads TGTGCCTGGAGTACCCGGGACAGGGGCCACGAGCAGTACTTC. The chain employs TRBV30 and TRBJ2-7, with 10 positions matching TRBD1. The V segment lost 2 bases and the J segment 5 bases; nucleotides outside the gene matches: 6. The CDR3 contains 14 residues. The germline CDR1 and CDR2 sequences are GTSNPN and SVGIG (reference sequence). Full variable domain (remainder filled in from reference TRBV30 and TRBJ2-7): SQTIHQWPATLVQPVGSPLSLECTVEGTSNPNLYWYRQAAGRGLQLLFYSVGIGQISSEVPQNLSASRPQDRQFILSSKKLLLSDSGFYLCAWSTRDRGHEQYFGPGTRLTVT.

In DNA, the CDR3 is TGTGCCAGTACATCAGGGGTTATAGAGACCCAGTACTTC. Encoded protein: CASTSGVIETQYF. The chain uses TRBV28 and TRBJ2-5; D is possibly TRBD1 (6 bases). Germline V gene lookup returns CDR1 MDHEN and CDR2 SYDVKM. This CDR3 has 13 amino acids. The V gene lost 9 bases and the J gene lost 4 bases, with 15 bases spanning the gap.

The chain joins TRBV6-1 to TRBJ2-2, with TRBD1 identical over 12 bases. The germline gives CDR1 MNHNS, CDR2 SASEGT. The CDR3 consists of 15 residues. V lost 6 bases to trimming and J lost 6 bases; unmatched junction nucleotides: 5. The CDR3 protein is CASSPGTGGPGELFF. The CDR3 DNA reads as TGTGCCAGCAGCCCCGGGACAGGGGGCCCCGGGGAGCTGTTTTTT.

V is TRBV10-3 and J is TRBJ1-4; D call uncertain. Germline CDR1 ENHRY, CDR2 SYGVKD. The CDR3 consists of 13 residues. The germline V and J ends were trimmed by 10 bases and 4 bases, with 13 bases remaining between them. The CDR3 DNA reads TGTGCCACCTCCGGGAAGGTTAATGAAAAACTGTTTTTT. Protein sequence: CATSGKVNEKLFF.

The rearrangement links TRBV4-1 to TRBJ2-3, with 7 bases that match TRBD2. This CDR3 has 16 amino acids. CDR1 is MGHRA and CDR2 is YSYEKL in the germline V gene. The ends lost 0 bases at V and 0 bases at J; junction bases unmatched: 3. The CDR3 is CASSQEISGSTDTQYF. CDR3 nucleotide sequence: TGCGCCAGCAGCCAAGAGATTAGCGGGAGCACAGATACGCAGTATTTT.

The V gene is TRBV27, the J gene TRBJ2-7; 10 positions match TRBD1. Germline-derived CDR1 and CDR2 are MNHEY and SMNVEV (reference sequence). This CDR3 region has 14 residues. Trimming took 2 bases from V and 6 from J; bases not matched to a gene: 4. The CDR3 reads CASSLGTGDGEQYF. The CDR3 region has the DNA TGTGCCAGCAGTTTAGGGACAGGGGACGGCGAGCAGTACTTC.

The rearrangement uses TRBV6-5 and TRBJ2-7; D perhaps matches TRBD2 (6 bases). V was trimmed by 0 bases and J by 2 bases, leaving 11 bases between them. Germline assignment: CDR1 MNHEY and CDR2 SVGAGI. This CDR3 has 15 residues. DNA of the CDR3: TGTGCCAGCAGTTACTCGCCCTCGGGGGCCTACGAGCAGTACTTC. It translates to CASSYSPSGAYEQYF.

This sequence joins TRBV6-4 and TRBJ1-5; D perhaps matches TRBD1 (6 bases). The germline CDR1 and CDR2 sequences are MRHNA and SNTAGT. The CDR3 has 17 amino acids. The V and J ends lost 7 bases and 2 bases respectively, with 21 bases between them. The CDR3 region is CASKDDGGRQGNQPQHF. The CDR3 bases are TGTGCCAGCAAGGACGACGGTGGCAGACAGGGCAATCAGCCCCAGCATTTT.

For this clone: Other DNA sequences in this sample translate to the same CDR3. The CDR3 DNA reads TGTGCCAGCTCACCAAGCGGAGATACGCAGTATTTT. It translates to CASSPSGDTQYF. V gene TRBV18 combines with J gene TRBJ2-3; possible D gene TRBD2, 5 bases. Looked up from germline, CDR1 is KGHSH and CDR2 is LQKENI. CDR3 length: 12 amino acids. Between the trimmed V and J ends, which lost 2 bases and 5 bases, there was a span of 5 bases.

In nucleotides, the CDR3 is TGCGCCAGCAGTGACAGGGAGAACACTGAAGCTTTCTTT. This encodes CASSDRENTEAFF. The V gene is TRBV10-1, the J gene TRBJ1-1; D may be TRBD1 (5 bases). The CDR3 is 13 amino acids. V lost 3 bases to trimming and J lost 1 base, with 6 bases between them. Germline-derived CDR1 and CDR2 are WNHNN and SYGVQD (reference sequence).

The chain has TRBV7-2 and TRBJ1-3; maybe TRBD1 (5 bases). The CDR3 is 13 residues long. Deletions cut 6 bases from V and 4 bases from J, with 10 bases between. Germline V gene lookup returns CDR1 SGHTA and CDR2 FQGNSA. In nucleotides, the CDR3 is TGTGCCAGCAGTTCGCGACAGGGAAACACCATATATTTT. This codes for CASSSRQGNTIYF. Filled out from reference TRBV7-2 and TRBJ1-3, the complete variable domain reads GAGVSQSPSNKVTEKGKDVELRCDPISGHTALYWYRQSLGQGLEFLIYFQGNSAPDKSGLPSDRFSAERTGGSVSTLTIQRTQQEDSAVYLCASSSRQGNTIYFGEGSWLTVV.

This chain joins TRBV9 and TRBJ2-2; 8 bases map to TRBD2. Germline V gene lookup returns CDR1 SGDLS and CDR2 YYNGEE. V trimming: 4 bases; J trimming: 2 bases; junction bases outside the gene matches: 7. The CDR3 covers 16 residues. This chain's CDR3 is CASSSGGGSNTGELFF. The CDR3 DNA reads TGTGCCAGCAGCTCCGGCGGGGGGTCCAACACCGGGGAGCTGTTTTTT.

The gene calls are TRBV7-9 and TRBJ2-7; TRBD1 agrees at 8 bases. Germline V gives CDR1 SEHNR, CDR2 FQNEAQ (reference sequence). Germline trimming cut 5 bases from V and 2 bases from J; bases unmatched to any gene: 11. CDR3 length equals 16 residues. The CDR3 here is CASSPLGSDRAYEQYF. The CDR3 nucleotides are TGTGCCAGCAGCCCACTGGGGTCGGACAGGGCCTACGAGCAGTACTTC. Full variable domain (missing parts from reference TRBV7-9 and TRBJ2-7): DTGVSQNPRHKITKRGQNVTFRCDPISEHNRLYWYRQTLGQGPEFLTYFQNEAQLEKSRLLSDRFSAERPKGSFSTLEIQRTEQGDSAMYLCASSPLGSDRAYEQYFGPGTRLTVT.

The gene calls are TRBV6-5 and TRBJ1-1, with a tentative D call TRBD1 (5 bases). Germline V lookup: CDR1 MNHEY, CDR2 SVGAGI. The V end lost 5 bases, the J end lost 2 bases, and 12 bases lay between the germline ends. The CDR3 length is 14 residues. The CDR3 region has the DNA TGTGCCAGCAGTATCAGGGCCTTAAACACTGAAGCTTTCTTT. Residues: CASSIRALNTEAFF.

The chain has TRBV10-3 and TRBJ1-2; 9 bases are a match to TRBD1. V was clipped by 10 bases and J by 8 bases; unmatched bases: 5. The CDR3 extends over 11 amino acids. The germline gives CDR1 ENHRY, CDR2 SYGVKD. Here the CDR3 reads CASTGGDGYTF. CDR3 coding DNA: TGTGCCAGCACAGGGGGCGACGGCTACACCTTC.

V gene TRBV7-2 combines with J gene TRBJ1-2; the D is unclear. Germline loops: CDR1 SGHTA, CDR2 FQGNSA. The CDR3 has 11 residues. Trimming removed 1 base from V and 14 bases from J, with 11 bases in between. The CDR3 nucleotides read TGTGCCAGCAGCTTAGTCCCACTAGGGACCTTC. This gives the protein CASSLVPLGTF.